These 7 T cell receptor beta chains originate from one sample sequenced in a study of blood T cell repertoires in COVID-19. Clones were read by immunoSEQ multiplex PCR, and TCRdb kept only the in-frame ones, dropping some. The sample lists more than 100,000 clones, around 80% seen once, with about 2.2% in the top ten. Material for sequencing was PBMCs or T cells enriched from blood (not recorded which). These receptors were collected from a man in his forties with acute COVID-19.

V is TRBV12-3 or TRBV12-4 and J is TRBJ1-5, with D unclear. The CDR3 spans 13 residues. V lost 6 bases to trimming and J lost 0 bases, with 6 bases between them. CDR3 DNA sequence: TGTGCCAGCAGGTCTTATAGCAATCAGCCCCAGCATTTT. Translating it yields CASRSYSNQPQHF.

The V gene is TRBV2, the J gene TRBJ2-1; 7 nucleotides agree with TRBD1. Germline CDR1 and CDR2: SNHLY and FYNNEI. CDR3 length: 14 amino acids. J lost 5 bases, V lost 8 bases, and 9 bases had no gene match. CDR3 in amino acids: CASRQGLKDNEQFF. CDR3 bases: TGTGCCAGCCGACAGGGCCTTAAAGACAATGAGCAGTTCTTC.

V is TRBV28 and J is TRBJ2-7, with D unresolved. Germline-derived CDR1 and CDR2 are MDHEN and SYDVKM. The germline V and J ends were trimmed by 5 bases and 6 bases, with 11 bases remaining between them. CDR3 size: 12 residues. DNA of the CDR3: TGTGCCAGCAGTGAGCAAGTCTCCGAGCAGTACTTC. Translation: CASSEQVSEQYF. Full variable domain (rest looked up from reference TRBV28 and TRBJ2-7): DVKVTQSSRYLVKRTGEKVFLECVQDMDHENMFWYRQDPGLGLRLIYFSYDVKMKEKGDIPEGYSVSREKKERFSLILESASTNQTSMYLCASSEQVSEQYFGPGTRLTVT.

A single count supports this clone. The chain recombines TRBV2 with TRBJ1-4; D perhaps matches TRBD1 (5 bases). The CDR3 length is 15 residues. The ends were cut back, 0 bases at V and 5 bases at J, with 10 bases in the middle. CDR1 and CDR2 (germline): SNHLY, FYNNEI. CDR3 DNA: TGTGCCAGCAGTGAAGCGGGGCTCCAAAATGAAAAACTGTTTTTT. The encoded protein is CASSEAGLQNEKLFF.

The gene calls are TRBV19 and TRBJ2-3, with a weak D call TRBD2 (5 bases). This CDR3 has 14 amino acids. CDR1 LNHDA and CDR2 SQIVND come from the germline V gene (reference sequence). The ends were cut back, 6 bases at V and 4 bases at J, with 14 bases in the middle. The DNA for the CDR3 is TGTGCCAGTAGCTCCCCCGAAGCGGCAGATACGCAGTATTTT. Residues: CASSSPEAADTQYF.

The chain links TRBV2 to TRBJ1-3; D unresolved. Trimming removed 8 bases from V and 8 bases from J, with 10 bases in between. The CDR3 length is 11 residues. CDR1 SNHLY and CDR2 FYNNEI come from the germline V gene. CDR3 nucleotide sequence: TGTGCCAGCTCCTTAGAGGACACCATATATTTT. Amino acids: CASSLEDTIYF.

The J gene is TRBJ1-2, the V gene TRBV6-5, with D possibly TRBD1 on 5 matching bases. The V and J ends lost 6 bases and 5 bases respectively, with 13 bases between them. CDR1 is MNHEY, CDR2 SVGAGI, per germline. The CDR3 totals 13 residues. CDR3 sequence: CASRAFTGYGYTF. Written as DNA, the CDR3 is TGTGCCAGCAGGGCCTTCACAGGTTATGGCTACACCTTC.